Each of the 4 T cell receptor beta chains below was sequenced from the same sample in a study of blood T cell repertoires in COVID-19. This table comes from immunoSEQ multiplex PCR, and its TCRdb copy is limited to in-frame clones, with some not included. The repertoire consists of 160,000 or so clones, with 87% occurring once and the leading ten covering 3% to 4.5%. Source material: peripheral blood. The receptors stem from a woman aged 55 to 70 who had recovered from COVID-19.

V and J are TRBV4-1 and TRBJ1-5; 8 nucleotides line up with TRBD1. The trim removed 4 bases at V and 0 bases at J, leaving 8 bases unmatched. Germline lookup yields CDR1 MGHRA and CDR2 YSYEKL. The CDR3 spans 17 residues. The CDR3 DNA reads TGCGCCAGCAGCCTCGCTTGGACAGGGATTAGCAATCAGCCCCAGCATTTT. Residues: CASSLAWTGISNQPQHF.

V gene TRBV10-3 combines with J gene TRBJ1-2, with 7 bases lining up with TRBD1. V shed 11 bases and J 4 bases; nucleotides not matched to a gene: 10. Germline CDR1 ENHRY, CDR2 SYGVKD. This CDR3 spans 13 amino acids. The CDR3, as DNA: TGTGCCGCCAGAGCCTGGGACAGCTATGGCTACACCTTC. Its translation is CAARAWDSYGYTF.

The genes are TRBV19 and TRBJ2-3, with D perhaps TRBD2 (6 bases). CDR1 and CDR2 (germline): LNHDA, SQIVND (reference sequence). The CDR3 runs 16 residues. Trimming removed 6 bases from V and 2 bases from J, with 18 bases in between. The CDR3 nucleotides read TGTGCCAGTAGGACGGCGGGGCGGGGACCCACAGATACGCAGTATTTT. Translating it yields CASRTAGRGPTDTQYF.

The J gene is TRBJ1-5, the V gene TRBV19; D is uncertain. The ends were cut back, 5 bases at V and 4 bases at J, with 21 bases in the middle. The CDR3 extends over 17 amino acids. Per the germline V gene, CDR1 is LNHDA and CDR2 is SQIVND (reference sequence). The CDR3 loop reads CASSSPFGVFRNQPQHF. Here the CDR3 DNA reads TGTGCCAGTAGTTCTCCCTTCGGGGTGTTTCGTAATCAGCCCCAGCATTTT. Based on the CDR3 plus reference TRBV19 and TRBJ1-5, the full variable domain is DGGITQSPKYLFRKEGQNVTLSCEQNLNHDAMYWYRQDPGQGLRLIYYSQIVNDFQKGDIAEGYSVSREKKESFPLTVTSAQKNPTAFYLCASSSPFGVFRNQPQHFGDGTRLSIL.